A single sample gave rise to the 15 T cell receptor beta chains below, sequenced in a study of blood T cell repertoires in COVID-19. The protocol was immunoSEQ multiplex PCR, while the TCRdb copy is restricted to in-frame clones and leaves out a portion. The table lists more than 150,000 clones, approximately 90% of them singletons. Sequenced: peripheral blood. The source of these receptors is a woman in her seventies with acute or convalescent COVID-19.

The genes are TRBV2 and TRBJ2-1; D unclear. This CDR3 region has 16 residues. Germline CDR1 SNHLY, CDR2 FYNNEI. Trimming took 1 base from V and 4 from J, leaving 14 bases between them. The CDR3 loop is CASSEGVTRKYNEQFF. CDR3 nucleotides: TGTGCCAGCAGTGAAGGCGTCACCCGAAAGTACAATGAGCAGTTCTTC.

In its sample, this clone was seen once. The genes are TRBV19 and TRBJ2-2; 8 bases fit TRBD1. CDR1 and CDR2 (germline): LNHDA, SQIVND (reference sequence). V gave up 3 bases and J gave up 5 bases; unmatched junction bases: 5. The CDR3 covers 15 residues. CDR3 sequence: CASSIAGGGTGELFF. DNA of the CDR3: TGTGCCAGTAGTATCGCAGGGGGCGGGACCGGGGAGCTGTTTTTT.

The V and J genes are TRBV24-1 and TRBJ2-5; 12 bases are shared with TRBD1. This CDR3 has 17 amino acids. The V gene's germline CDR1 is KGHDR and CDR2 SFDVKD. The junction had 14 bases not matched to a gene; V was cut back by 9 bases and J by 4 bases. In DNA, the CDR3 is TGTGCCACCTCCGTCCCGGGACAGGGGGCGCGGGGAGAGACCCAGTACTTC. Its protein is CATSVPGQGARGETQYF.

The gene calls are TRBV6-2 or TRBV6-3 and TRBJ1-2; 9 bases are a match to TRBD1. The V gene end was trimmed by 2 bases and the J gene end by 4 bases; junction bases not matched to a gene: 11. The CDR3 has 17 residues. CDR1 is MNHEY, CDR2 SVGEGT, per germline. DNA for the CDR3: TGTGCCAGCAGTTACACCCAACAGGGGGCGCGGATCTATGGCTACACCTTC. This sequence encodes CASSYTQQGARIYGYTF.

The V call is TRBV6-1, the J call TRBJ2-6; maybe TRBD1 (6 bases). CDR1 and CDR2 from the germline V gene are MNHNS and SASEGT. The CDR3 sequence is 15 residues long. V was pared by 3 bases and J by 1 base, with 7 bases between. CDR3 sequence reads: CASSDRGSGANVLTF. The CDR3 DNA sequence: TGTGCCAGCAGTGACAGGGGTTCTGGGGCCAACGTCCTGACTTTC.

J is TRBJ2-5 and V is TRBV9, with 16 bases fitting TRBD2. The CDR3 has 18 amino acids. V shed 3 bases and J 1 base; nucleotides not matched to a gene: 6. Germline V gene lookup returns CDR1 SGDLS and CDR2 YYNGEE. Here the CDR3 reads CASSAGTSGGAPQETQYF. The CDR3 DNA reads as TGTGCCAGCAGCGCCGGGACTAGCGGGGGGGCCCCCCAAGAGACCCAGTACTTC.

The chain recombines TRBV5-1 with TRBJ1-3; possible D gene TRBD1, 6 bases. CDR1 and CDR2 (germline): SGHRS, YFSETQ. The CDR3 is 19 amino acids. Trimming stripped 4 bases from V and 0 bases from J, with 23 bases between. DNA for the CDR3: TGCGCCAGCAGCCGGGGTAAAGTAACAGGGATGAACTCTGGAAACACCATATATTTT. Translation gives CASSRGKVTGMNSGNTIYF.

The CDR3 spells CASSGYTNEQFF. CDR3 DNA sequence: TGCGCCAGCAGTGGGTACACAAATGAGCAGTTCTTC. The V gene is TRBV10-1, the J gene TRBJ2-1; D unresolved. Trimming left V 4 bases short and J 7 bases short, with 8 bases between. Looked up from germline, CDR1 is WNHNN and CDR2 is SYGVQD (reference sequence). CDR3 length: 12 residues.

The chain uses TRBV25-1 and TRBJ2-5; a possible D gene is TRBD2 (5 bases). The germline CDR1 and CDR2 sequences are MGHDK and SYGVNS. The length of the CDR3 is 15 residues. The V gene lost 8 bases and the J gene lost 2 bases, with 18 bases spanning the gap. CDR3: CASGTRSVAQETQYF. The CDR3 bases are TGTGCCAGCGGTACTAGGAGTGTTGCTCAAGAGACCCAGTACTTC.

The V call is TRBV28, the J call TRBJ1-1; no reliable D call. Trimming took 6 bases from V and 0 from J, leaving 5 bases between them. Germline V lookup: CDR1 MDHEN, CDR2 SYDVKM. The CDR3 extends over 12 amino acids. CDR3 sequence: CASRTLNTEAFF. CDR3 in DNA: TGTGCCAGCAGAACTTTGAACACTGAAGCTTTCTTT.

The chain is built from TRBV25-1 and TRBJ2-1; 9 bases fit TRBD1. The V gene end was trimmed by 7 bases and the J gene end by 6 bases; junction bases not matched to a gene: 4. The V gene's germline CDR1 is MGHDK and CDR2 SYGVNS. This CDR3 has 13 amino acids. CDR3: CASNGQGRNEQFF. The CDR3 nucleotides read TGTGCCAGCAACGGACAGGGGCGCAATGAGCAGTTCTTC.

The genes are TRBV27 and TRBJ1-5; D gene unclear. The CDR3 runs 16 residues. CDR1 is MNHEY and CDR2 is SMNVEV in the germline V gene (reference sequence). V dropped 5 bases and J dropped 5 bases, with 19 bases sitting between them. The chain's CDR3 is CASSPRLGLTHQPQHF. CDR3 in DNA: TGTGCCAGCAGTCCCCGGTTAGGACTCACACATCAGCCCCAGCATTTT.

The chain has TRBV6-5 and TRBJ1-1, with D possibly being TRBD1 (6 bases). The germline V and J ends were trimmed by 8 bases and 10 bases, with 17 bases remaining between them. Germline V lookup: CDR1 MNHEY, CDR2 SVGAGI. The CDR3 has 12 residues. The CDR3 DNA follows: TGTGCCAGCTTCACCCGGGGGGCTGGAGCTTTCTTT. Protein sequence: CASFTRGAGAFF.

This rearrangement joins TRBV7-2 to TRBJ2-7; TRBD1 matches at 8 bases. The CDR3 is 16 residues long. CDR1 and CDR2 (germline): SGHTA, FQGNSA. Unmatched junction bases numbered 13, after V lost 5 bases and J lost 4 bases. CDR3 sequence reads: CASSPAGAGGAYEQYF. The CDR3 DNA reads TGTGCCAGCAGCCCCGCCGGAGCAGGGGGCGCATACGAGCAGTACTTC.

This rearrangement joins TRBV7-9 to TRBJ2-1, with D maybe TRBD2 (5 bases). Germline V CDR1 and CDR2: SEHNR, FQNEAQ (reference sequence). The CDR3 extends over 15 amino acids. The germline V and J ends were trimmed by 3 bases and 0 bases, with 9 bases remaining between them. The DNA of the CDR3 is TGTGCCAGCAGCTTCGTCCGGGGCTCCTACAATGAGCAGTTCTTC. This gives the protein CASSFVRGSYNEQFF.